This entry describes one T cell receptor beta chain. This sample was taken from a study of blood T cell repertoires in COVID-19. On the study more broadly: Sites across the United States, Italy and Spain contributed samples from acute and convalescent COVID-19.

Generated by immunoSEQ multiplex PCR, the TCRdb table keeps only in-frame clones and is missing some. There are some 270,000 clones in the sample; about 89% occur only once, and around 0.88% lies in the top ten. The specimen sequenced was peripheral blood. The receptor's source is a man aged 30-40 years with acute or convalescent COVID-19.

This chain's CDR3 is CASSPRGGRQHEQFF. DNA of the CDR3: TGTGCCAGCTCCCCTCGGGGGGGCCGTCAGCATGAGCAGTTCTTC. The rearrangement joins TRBV27 to TRBJ2-1; 8 bases are a match to TRBD2. V trimming: 8 bases; J trimming: 8 bases; junction bases outside the gene matches: 14. Per the germline V gene, CDR1 is MNHEY and CDR2 is SMNVEV (reference sequence). The CDR3 loop spans 15 amino acids.